The 27 T cell receptor beta chains below all came from one sample that was sequenced in a study of blood T cells in healthy people across ages. For the second PCR, which ran for 7 to 11 cycles, a sample-barcoded 5' primer and a J-beta primer mix were used. TCRdb analysed the 5' RACE reads with MiXCR anew, one entry per CDR3 protein. This repertoire shows 600,000 to 800,000 distinct CDR3 sequences, over 40% found once; its top ten account for around an eighth. The specimen sequenced was blood. Source of these receptors: a woman aged 80 or over in good health.

This clonotype was recorded once. A much larger clonotype is one base distant, so this may be a read error. The chain employs TRBV10-1 and TRBJ2-3; D is perhaps TRBD1 (7 bases). V was cut by 10 bases and J by 1 base, with 18 bases left in between. The CDR3 has 15 amino acids. Germline CDR1 reads WNHNN; CDR2 reads SYGVQD (reference sequence). The CDR3 sequence is CATRRGGTGTDTQYF. CDR3 sequence (DNA): TGCGCCACCAGGAGAGGGGGGACAGGCACAGATACGCAGTATTTT.

Details on this clonotype: A read error may be the cause here, since a much bigger clone is one base away. The rearrangement links TRBV7-2 to TRBJ2-5; D is unclear. The J call may be incorrect, as the DNA end agrees better with TRBJ2-7. This CDR3 is built from 14 residues. CDR1 and CDR2 from the germline V gene are SGHTA and FQGNSA. This CDR3 is CACSFRLLSYEQYF. For the CDR3, the DNA is TGTGCCTGCAGCTTCCGATTGCTCTCCTACGAGCAGTACTTC.

This clonotype was observed a handful of times. The rearrangement uses TRBV12-3 or TRBV12-4 and TRBJ1-3; D remains unclear. The ends were cut back, 5 bases at V and 3 bases at J, with 11 bases in the middle. There are 14 residues in the CDR3. This chain's CDR3 is CASSASQDGNTIYF. DNA of the CDR3: TGTGCCAGCAGTGCCTCCCAGGATGGAAACACCATATATTTT.

This clonotype was picked up one time. The V gene is TRBV18, the J gene TRBJ1-2; possible D gene TRBD1, 6 bases. CDR1 is KGHSH and CDR2 is LQKENI in the germline V gene. The CDR3 runs to 14 residues. The V end was cut by 3 bases, the J end by 6 bases, with 14 bases between. The CDR3 is CASSPSGVFNGYTF. In DNA, the CDR3 is TGTGCCAGCTCACCGTCAGGGGTATTCAATGGCTACACCTTC.

The chain recombines TRBV15 with TRBJ2-5; possibly TRBD2 for D (5 bases). Germline V CDR1 and CDR2: LNHNV, YYDKDF (reference sequence). V was cut by 0 bases and J by 11 bases, with 13 bases left in between. The CDR3 covers 13 residues. CDR3 sequence reads: CATSRDTGSEQYF. The CDR3 DNA reads as TGTGCCACCAGCAGAGATACGGGAAGTGAGCAGTACTTC.

As regards this clonotype: With a much larger clone just one base away, this may be a read error. The chain combines TRBV10-1 with TRBJ2-7, with D maybe TRBD2 (6 bases). CDR3 size: 15 residues. CDR1 and CDR2 (germline): WNHNN, SYGVQD (reference sequence). The CDR3 is CANSESRDSTYEQYF. CDR3 DNA: TGCGCCAACAGTGAGTCTCGGGACTCTACCTACGAGCAGTACTTC.

This chain links TRBV7-2 with TRBJ2-2; no reliable D call. This CDR3 comprises 15 residues. Trimming pared 1 base from V and 1 base from J, leaving 7 bases between. The germline gives CDR1 SGHTA, CDR2 FQGNSA. The CDR3, as DNA: TGTGCCAGCAGCTTAGGATCTAAGAACACCGGGGAGCTGTTTTTT. Protein: CASSLGSKNTGELFF.

The chain carries TRBV6-2 or TRBV6-3 and TRBJ2-3, with 7 bases aligning to TRBD1. J gave up 4 bases and V 6 bases, and 4 bases lay outside the gene matches. The CDR3 totals 13 residues. Germline CDR1 reads MNHEY; CDR2 reads SVGEGT. The CDR3 coding sequence is TGTGCCAGCAGACAGGACAGGTCAGATACGCAGTATTTT. This encodes CASRQDRSDTQYF.

As concerns this clonotype: A single base separates this from a much larger clone, so it may be a read error. This chain connects TRBV7-9 to TRBJ2-1; 12 bases fit TRBD2. The CDR3 runs 13 residues. Germline V gene lookup returns CDR1 SEHNR and CDR2 FQNEAQ (reference sequence). The ends lost 11 bases at V and 10 bases at J; junction bases unmatched: 9. The CDR3 loop reads CAVRTSGIYEQFF. The CDR3 nucleotides are TGTGCCGTACGGACTAGCGGGATCTACGAGCAGTTCTTC.

A word on this clonotype: This sequence may be a read error, since a much larger clone differs from it by one base. The rearrangement joins TRBV5-1 to TRBJ2-5; a possible D gene is TRBD1 (5 bases). CDR3 length equals 15 residues. The V and J ends lost 2 bases and 11 bases respectively, with 22 bases between them. Germline V CDR1 and CDR2: SGHRS, YFSETQ. CDR3 residues: CASSLGGAIYNEQYF. The CDR3 nucleotides read TGCGCCAGCAGCTTAGGTGGGGCTATCTACAATGAGCAGTACTTC.

This chain connects TRBV29-1 to TRBJ2-7; D may be TRBD2 (6 bases). Germline V gene sequence: CDR1 SQVTM, CDR2 ANQGSEA. V was cut by 5 bases and J by 6 bases, with 11 bases left in between. The CDR3 is made up of 11 amino acids. The DNA for the CDR3 is TGCAGCGTTCGTATTAGCGGCGAGCAGTACTTC. It encodes CSVRISGEQYF.

The chain couples TRBV25-1 to TRBJ2-1, with TRBD1 matching over 7 bases. The CDR3 has 15 amino acids. Germline trimming cut 3 bases from V and 5 bases from J; bases unmatched to any gene: 7. Per the germline V gene, CDR1 is MGHDK and CDR2 is SYGVNS. CDR3 in amino acids: CASSEERQGNNEQFF. For the CDR3, the DNA is TGTGCCAGCAGTGAGGAACGACAGGGTAACAATGAGCAGTTCTTC.

There are a few counts of this clonotype. With a much larger clone just one base away, this may be a read error. This sequence joins TRBV5-1 and TRBJ1-6; D not certain. CDR1 is SGHRS and CDR2 is YFSETQ in the germline V gene. The CDR3 consists of 14 residues. V lost 4 bases to trimming and J lost 6 bases, with 11 bases between them. In DNA form, the CDR3 reads TGCGCCAGCAGCGTGGAACCTCTTAATTCACCCCTCCACTTT. Residues: CASSVEPLNSPLHF.

This chain uses TRBV25-1 with TRBJ2-5; either TRBD1 or TRBD2 may fit D (7 bases each). The CDR3 is made up of 14 amino acids. V was clipped by 1 base and J by 4 bases, with 10 bases between them. The V gene's germline CDR1 is MGHDK and CDR2 SYGVNS. CDR3 protein: CASSEFRGGETQYF. The CDR3 region has the DNA TGTGCCAGCAGTGAATTCAGGGGGGGAGAGACCCAGTACTTC. The full variable domain, in which reference TRBV25-1 and TRBJ2-5 provide the parts outside the CDR3, is EADIYQTPRYLVIGTGKKITLECSQTMGHDKMYWYQQDPGMELHLIHYSYGVNSTEKGDLSSESTVSRIRTEHFPLTLESARPSHTSQYLCASSEFRGGETQYFGPGTRLLVL.

This clonotype was detected ten times or more. The V gene is TRBV20-1, the J gene TRBJ2-3; 7 bases align to TRBD1. CDR1 and CDR2 from the germline V gene are DFQATT and SNEGSKA (reference sequence). V trimming: 3 bases; J trimming: 3 bases; junction bases outside the gene matches: 6. The CDR3 has 14 residues. The CDR3, as DNA: TGCAGTGCTAGGGGGGACAGCTGGACAGATACGCAGTATTTT. This translates into CSARGDSWTDTQYF.

The chain links TRBV27 to TRBJ2-1; 9 bases align to TRBD2. The CDR3 consists of 14 residues. The ends lost 3 bases at V and 7 bases at J; junction bases unmatched: 4. CDR1 and CDR2 from the germline V gene are MNHEY and SMNVEV (reference sequence). CDR3 nucleotide sequence: TGTGCCAGCAGTTTTAGCGGGGGCCGTAATGAGCAGTTCTTC. Translated, it gives CASSFSGGRNEQFF.

The chain is built from TRBV12-3 or TRBV12-4 and TRBJ2-1; 9 nucleotides match TRBD1. The CDR3 has 15 residues. V shed 7 bases, J shed 7 bases, and the junction held 11 bases outside the gene matches. The CDR3 spells CASTYGTGGLNEQFF. Written as DNA, the CDR3 is TGTGCCAGCACCTATGGAACAGGGGGCCTGAATGAGCAGTTCTTC.

This clonotype was recorded at least ten times. The chain couples TRBV2 to TRBJ2-5; 7 bases agree with TRBD2. V gave up 1 base and J gave up 2 bases; unmatched junction bases: 4. Germline V gene sequence: CDR1 SNHLY, CDR2 FYNNEI. CDR3 length: 15 residues. The CDR3 is CASSEGTSRQETQYF. The DNA of the CDR3 is TGTGCCAGCAGTGAAGGGACTAGTCGGCAAGAGACCCAGTACTTC.

This clonotype has at least ten counts. V usage is TRBV6-5 and J usage is TRBJ1-1; no definite D call. The CDR3 runs 13 residues. Germline lookup yields CDR1 MNHEY and CDR2 SVGAGI. V dropped 8 bases and J dropped 0 bases, with 10 bases sitting between them. The CDR3 nucleotides are TGTGCCAGCCGCCCCGCGGTGAACACTGAAGCTTTCTTT. Protein product: CASRPAVNTEAFF.

The CDR3 DNA reads as TGTGCCAGCAGCGCAGATGGGTGGGGAGGAACTGAAGCTTTCTTT. It translates to CASSADGWGGTEAFF. The rearrangement uses TRBV7-2 and TRBJ1-1; D is uncertain. Germline V lookup: CDR1 SGHTA, CDR2 FQGNSA. V dropped 5 bases and J dropped 5 bases, with 18 bases sitting between them. The CDR3 runs to 15 residues.

The gene calls are TRBV4-3 and TRBJ2-5; TRBD2 matches at 9 bases. With V trimmed by 1 base and J by 11 bases, 17 bases remained unmatched. The CDR3 sequence is 17 residues long. Germline V gives CDR1 LGHNA, CDR2 YSLEER. CDR3 region: CASSQGLQRGVVNEQYF. CDR3 sequence (DNA): TGCGCCAGCAGCCAAGGCTTGCAGCGGGGGGTGGTCAATGAGCAGTACTTC.

The rearrangement joins TRBV7-8 to TRBJ2-5; possibly TRBD2 for D (6 bases). V was trimmed by 5 bases and J by 11 bases, leaving 21 bases between them. The germline V gene has CDR1 SGHVS and CDR2 FQNEAQ. This CDR3 is 14 amino acids long. CDR3 sequence (DNA): TGTGCCAGCAGCGTAGAACTAGCTCTCAATGAGCAGTACTTC. Protein product: CASSVELALNEQYF.

The chain carries TRBV20-1 and TRBJ1-1; 7 positions agree with TRBD1. J was trimmed by 4 bases and V by 4 bases; bases with no gene match: 6. This CDR3 has 13 residues. Germline CDR1 and CDR2: DFQATT and SNEGSKA (reference sequence). The CDR3 loop is CSAKERGLTEAFF. The DNA for the CDR3 is TGCAGTGCTAAAGAGAGGGGGCTCACTGAAGCTTTCTTT.

This clonotype was recorded many times. This chain uses TRBV29-1 with TRBJ2-7, with D possibly matching TRBD2 (5 bases). Trimming took off 7 bases at V and 3 bases at J, with 16 bases between the two ends. CDR3 length equals 13 residues. Germline CDR1 and CDR2: SQVTM and ANQGSEA. The CDR3 sequence: CSALIGGSYEQYF. In DNA form, the CDR3 reads TGCAGCGCCCTGATCGGAGGCAGCTACGAGCAGTACTTC.

The chain carries TRBV20-1 and TRBJ1-2; tentative D call: TRBD1 (6 bases). Trimming shortened V by 0 bases and J by 5 bases, and 19 bases separated the two germline ends. In germline, CDR1 is DFQATT, CDR2 SNEGSKA (reference sequence). The CDR3 covers 16 residues. The CDR3 is CSARDRQGQATYGYTF. CDR3 DNA: TGCAGTGCTAGAGATCGCCAGGGACAAGCGACGTATGGCTACACCTTC.

The chain couples TRBV20-1 to TRBJ2-3, with 7 bases aligning to TRBD2. The CDR3 has 14 residues. CDR1 is DFQATT, CDR2 SNEGSKA, per germline (reference sequence). The J segment lost 2 bases and the V segment lost 6 bases, leaving 8 bases of the junction unmatched. The CDR3 protein is CSAAGAIHTDTQYF. The CDR3 DNA reads TGCAGTGCGGCGGGAGCGATCCACACAGATACGCAGTATTTT.

A note on this clonotype: A read error may explain this, as a much larger clone is one base away. The J gene is TRBJ2-5, the V gene TRBV5-1; 14 bases map to TRBD2. The length of the CDR3 is 17 residues. Germline V CDR1 and CDR2: SGHRS, YFSETQ. This chain's CDR3 is CASSSLGTSGGQEAQYF. The CDR3 DNA reads TGCGCCAGCAGCTCGTTGGGGACTAGCGGGGGCCAAGAGGCCCAGTACTTC.